The 2 T cell receptor beta chains in this list originate from one sample, sequenced in a study of OX40 agonist ivuxolimab in advanced cancers. Sequenced by immunoSEQ multiplex PCR; TCRdb stores in-frame clones only, minus some. The sample yields tens of thousands of clones, 80% to 95% seen once. The sample here was CD4+ or CD8+ T cells sorted from blood, taken in a trial of the OX40 agonist ivuxolimab. The receptors were gathered from an adult with an advanced solid tumor such as melanoma, head and neck, liver or kidney cancer.

The V gene is TRBV4-1, the J gene TRBJ2-5, with 8 nucleotides matching TRBD2. The CDR3 extends over 18 amino acids. Trimming took 1 base from V and 5 from J; bases not matched to a gene: 15. CDR1 and CDR2 (germline): MGHRA, YSYEKL. For the CDR3, the DNA is TGCGCCAGCAGCCAAGGGCATCAGACCGGGACTAGATACGAGACCCAGTACTTC. It yields the protein CASSQGHQTGTRYETQYF.

The V and J genes are TRBV11-2 and TRBJ1-2; D unresolved. Germline-derived CDR1 and CDR2 are SGHAT and FQNNGV. The CDR3 totals 16 residues. The V end lost 1 base, the J end lost 8 bases, and 20 bases lay between the germline ends. The DNA for the CDR3 is TGTGCCAGCAGCTTAGGCCCCCTTGGAGGGTTGGGGGGCTACACCTTC. It is translated as CASSLGPLGGLGGYTF.